This TCR beta chain came from a study of T cell changes during pregnancy in multiple sclerosis. The CDR3 runs to 15 residues. V lost 0 bases and J lost 0, with 7 bases in between. Germline V lookup: CDR1 SGHTS, CDR2 YDEGEE. Sequenced by immunoSEQ multiplex PCR; TCRdb stores in-frame clones only, minus some. The table includes tens of thousands of clones, around 92% detected once. The sample here was CD4+ T cells from peripheral blood mononuclear cells, taken after pregnancy. The J gene is TRBJ1-3, the V gene TRBV5-8; unclear D gene. The clonotype comes from a female donor with multiple sclerosis, enrolled in a pregnancy study. The CDR3 DNA reads as TGTGCCAGCAGCTTGGACGGAGCCTCTGGAAACACCATATATTTT. Its translation is CASSLDGASGNTIYF.